This entry lists 5 T cell receptor beta chains sequenced from one sample in a study of cytomegalovirus exposure and HLA in healthy donors (dated by TCRdb to the late 2010s). The library was made by the immunoSEQ multiplex PCR assay. The multiplex PCR relied on a mix of 60 forward primers for TCR Vbeta segments and 13 reverse primers for TCR Jbeta segments. TCRdb retrieved this table from immuneACCESS and kept in-frame rearrangements only. Not all clones are present; in checked studies, unresolved V genes account for under half, and no reason is known for the remainder. In all, the sample holds 90,000 to 140,000 clones, and 75% of those were seen once. The top ten clones comprise roughly 1.2% of the sample. Material: PBMCs. The receptors derive from a man aged 40-49 years in good health and CMV-seronegative.

The V and J genes are TRBV7-8 and TRBJ2-3; 11 bases agree with TRBD2. Looked up from germline, CDR1 is SGHVS and CDR2 is FQNEAQ. This CDR3 region has 17 residues. V lost 1 base and J lost 2; bases outside the gene matches: 5. Here the CDR3 reads CASSLGELAGVTDTQYF. The CDR3 nucleotides are TGTGCCAGCAGCTTAGGGGAACTAGCGGGAGTCACAGATACGCAGTATTTT.

Concerning this clone itself: The limits of the CDR3 on the DNA are not certain, so only TCRdb's listed CDR3 is given. J is TRBJ2-1 and V is TRBV2; TRBD2, the table's D call, lacks a check against the DNA. Germline V gene lookup returns CDR1 SNHLY and CDR2 FYNNEI. The CDR3 contains 16 residues when both ends are counted. The CDR3 is CASSSSGLAGAAEQFF.

The V gene is TRBV6-1, the J gene TRBJ2-2, with no clear D. Germline V CDR1 and CDR2: MNHNS, SASEGT. Trimming shortened V by 5 bases and J by 1 base, and 11 bases separated the two germline ends. The CDR3 has 15 residues. CDR3 sequence: CASSPVAGNTGELFF. CDR3 nucleotide sequence: TGTGCCAGCAGTCCCGTGGCAGGGAACACCGGGGAGCTGTTTTTT.

The chain joins TRBV6-6 to TRBJ2-2; unclear D gene. V was clipped by 6 bases and J by 4 bases, with 6 bases between them. Germline lookup yields CDR1 MNHNY and CDR2 SVGAGI (reference sequence). The CDR3 covers 12 residues. The CDR3 protein is CASSYSTGELFF. CDR3 in DNA: TGTGCCAGCAGCTATAGCACCGGGGAGCTGTTTTTT.

As DNA, the CDR3 is TGCGCCAGCAGCCAAGATAGGGCAGGGAATTCACCCCTCCACTTT. It yields the protein CASSQDRAGNSPLHF. The chain couples TRBV4-1 to TRBJ1-6, with D possibly TRBD1 on 5 matching bases. The V end lost 0 bases, the J end lost 7 bases, and 10 bases lay between the germline ends. The CDR3 length is 15 residues. Germline assignment: CDR1 MGHRA and CDR2 YSYEKL.